This record concerns one T cell receptor (beta chain) sequence. The target antigen is unknown. The data are from a study of shared clonotypes between healthy human individuals. The authors loaded roughly 200 ng DNA, 28,000 or so T cell genomes, into sorted-subset replicate PCRs. Profiling relied on immunoSEQ multiplex PCR, and the TCRdb table lists in-frame clones only, not all of them. This table has some 2,100,000 clones, approximately 96% appearing once. Germline loops: CDR1 MNHEY, CDR2 SMNVEV (reference sequence). The CDR3 spans 13 residues. The ends were cut back, 6 bases at V and 3 bases at J, with 12 bases in the middle. Whole-study results and caveats: Relative to their counterparts shared across all four donors, non-shared clonotypes exhibited diminished generation probabilities. Despite large depth, sorted-subset datasets appeared incompletely sequenced.

Adults of Caucasian background living in Nashville, Tennessee made up all donors. The V and J genes are TRBV27 and TRBJ2-7; TRBD1 might be the D (6 bases). Sequencing used naive CD4+ T cells sorted from blood. Noted subset: CD45RA+ positively selected. This clonotype was obtained from a man between 18 and 29 years old in good health. The CDR3 sequence: CASSSQGGYEQYF. The CDR3 DNA is TGTGCCAGCAGCTCCCAAGGGGGCTACGAGCAGTACTTC.